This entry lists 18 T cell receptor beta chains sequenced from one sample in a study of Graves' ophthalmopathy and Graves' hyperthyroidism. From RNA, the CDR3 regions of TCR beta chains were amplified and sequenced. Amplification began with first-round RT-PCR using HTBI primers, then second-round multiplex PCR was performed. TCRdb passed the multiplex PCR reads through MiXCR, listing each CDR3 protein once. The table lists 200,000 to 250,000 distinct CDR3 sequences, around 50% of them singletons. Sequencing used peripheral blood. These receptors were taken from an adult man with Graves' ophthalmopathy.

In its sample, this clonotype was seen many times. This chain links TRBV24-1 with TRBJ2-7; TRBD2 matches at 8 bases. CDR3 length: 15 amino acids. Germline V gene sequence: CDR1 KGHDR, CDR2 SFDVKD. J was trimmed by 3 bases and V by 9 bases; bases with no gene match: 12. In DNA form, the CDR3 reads TGTGCCACCTCCCCAGCCCAAGCGGGAGACTACGAGCAGTACTTC. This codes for CATSPAQAGDYEQYF.

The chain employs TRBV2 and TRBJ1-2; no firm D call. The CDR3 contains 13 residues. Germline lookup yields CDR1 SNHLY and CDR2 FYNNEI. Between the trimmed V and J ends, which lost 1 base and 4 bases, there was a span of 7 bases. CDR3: CASSEGSFYGYTF. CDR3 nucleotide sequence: TGTGCCAGCAGTGAAGGCAGCTTCTATGGCTACACCTTC.

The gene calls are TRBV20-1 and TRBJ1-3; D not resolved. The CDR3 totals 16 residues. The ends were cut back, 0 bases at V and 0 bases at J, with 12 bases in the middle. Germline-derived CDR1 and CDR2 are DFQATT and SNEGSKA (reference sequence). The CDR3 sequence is CSARDHSGSSGNTIYF. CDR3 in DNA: TGCAGTGCTAGAGATCATTCGGGGAGCTCTGGAAACACCATATATTTT.

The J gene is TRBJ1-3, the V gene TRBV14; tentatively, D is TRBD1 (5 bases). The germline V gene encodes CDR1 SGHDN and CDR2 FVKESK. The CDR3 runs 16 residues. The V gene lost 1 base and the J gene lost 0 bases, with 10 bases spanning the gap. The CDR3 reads CASSQGQSRSGNTIYF. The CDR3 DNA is TGTGCCAGCAGCCAAGGACAGTCGCGCTCTGGAAACACCATATATTTT. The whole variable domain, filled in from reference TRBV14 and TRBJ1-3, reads EAGVTQFPSHSVIEKGQTVTLRCDPISGHDNLYWYRRVMGKEIKFLLHFVKESKQDESGMPNNRFLAERTGGTYSTLKVQPAELEDSGVYFCASSQGQSRSGNTIYFGEGSWLTVV.

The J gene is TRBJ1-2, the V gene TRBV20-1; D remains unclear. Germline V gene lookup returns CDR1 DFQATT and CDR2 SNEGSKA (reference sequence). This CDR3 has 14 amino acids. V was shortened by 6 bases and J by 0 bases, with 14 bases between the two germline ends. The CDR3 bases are TGCAGTGCCCCAGATGCGGGGTCTAACTATGGCTACACCTTC. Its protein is CSAPDAGSNYGYTF.

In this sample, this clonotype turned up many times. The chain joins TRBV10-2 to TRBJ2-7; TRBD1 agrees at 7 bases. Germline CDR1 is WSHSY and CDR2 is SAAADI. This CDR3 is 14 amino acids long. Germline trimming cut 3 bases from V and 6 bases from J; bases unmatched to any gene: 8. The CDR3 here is CASSEMAGGREQYF. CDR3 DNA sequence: TGCGCCAGCAGTGAAATGGCAGGGGGACGCGAGCAGTACTTC.

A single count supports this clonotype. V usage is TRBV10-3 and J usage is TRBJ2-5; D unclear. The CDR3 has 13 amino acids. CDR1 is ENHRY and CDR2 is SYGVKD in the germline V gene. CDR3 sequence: CARDGQVGETQYF. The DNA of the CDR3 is TGTGCTAGAGACGGCCAAGTAGGGGAGACCCAGTACTTC.

This CDR3 reads CASSYETGTYEQYF. Written as DNA, the CDR3 is TGTGCCAGCAGCTACGAGACAGGGACGTACGAGCAGTACTTC. The gene calls are TRBV5-4 and TRBJ2-7; 7 bases map to TRBD1. V shed 3 bases, J shed 4 bases, and the junction held 7 bases outside the gene matches. Germline-derived CDR1 and CDR2 are SGHNT and YYREEE (reference sequence). The CDR3 loop spans 14 amino acids.

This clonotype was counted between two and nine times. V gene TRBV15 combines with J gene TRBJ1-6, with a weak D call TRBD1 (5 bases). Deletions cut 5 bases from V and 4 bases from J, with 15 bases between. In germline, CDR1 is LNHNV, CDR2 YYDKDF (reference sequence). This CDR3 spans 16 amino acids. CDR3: CATSSWTRGYNSPLHF. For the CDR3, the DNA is TGTGCCACCAGCTCTTGGACGAGGGGATATAATTCACCCCTCCACTTT.

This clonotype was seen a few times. This CDR3 is CATSDYLTDYGYTF. The CDR3 DNA follows: TGTGCCACCAGTGATTACTTGACGGACTATGGCTACACCTTC. This chain uses TRBV24-1 with TRBJ1-2; D remains unclear. The CDR3 consists of 14 residues. V dropped 2 bases and J dropped 3 bases, with 9 bases sitting between them. CDR1 is KGHDR, CDR2 SFDVKD, per germline.

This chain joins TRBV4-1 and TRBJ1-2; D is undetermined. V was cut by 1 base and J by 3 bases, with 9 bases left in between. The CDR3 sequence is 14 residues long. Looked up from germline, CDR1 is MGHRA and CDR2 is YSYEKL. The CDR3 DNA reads TGCGCCAGCAGCCAAGGGGCGGGAGACTATGGCTACACCTTC. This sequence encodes CASSQGAGDYGYTF.

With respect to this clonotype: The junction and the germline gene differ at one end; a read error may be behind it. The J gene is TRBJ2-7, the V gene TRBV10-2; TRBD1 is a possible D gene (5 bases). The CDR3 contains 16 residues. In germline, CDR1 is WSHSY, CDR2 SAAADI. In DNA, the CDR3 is TGTGCCAGCAGTCCCGTCTCTTGGACGGACACCTACGAGCAGTACTTC. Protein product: CASSPVSWTDTYEQYF.

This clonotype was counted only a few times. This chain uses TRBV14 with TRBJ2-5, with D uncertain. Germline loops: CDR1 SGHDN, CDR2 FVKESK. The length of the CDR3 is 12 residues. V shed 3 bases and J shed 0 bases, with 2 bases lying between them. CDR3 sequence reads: CASSHYQETQYF. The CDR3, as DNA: TGTGCCAGCAGCCATTACCAAGAGACCCAGTACTTC.

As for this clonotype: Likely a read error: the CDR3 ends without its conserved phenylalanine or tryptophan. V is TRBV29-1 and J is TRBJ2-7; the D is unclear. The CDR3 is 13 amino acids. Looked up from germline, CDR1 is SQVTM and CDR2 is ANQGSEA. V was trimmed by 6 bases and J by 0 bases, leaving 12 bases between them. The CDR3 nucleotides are TGCAGCGTGTCCAGTGGCCTCTCCTACGAGCAGTACCTC. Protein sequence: CSVSSGLSYEQYL.

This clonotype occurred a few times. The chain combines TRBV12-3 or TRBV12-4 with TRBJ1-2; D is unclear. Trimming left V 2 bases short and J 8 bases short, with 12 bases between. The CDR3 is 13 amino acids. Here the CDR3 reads CASSLHRSEGYTF. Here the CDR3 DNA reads TGTGCCAGCAGTTTACACAGAAGTGAGGGCTACACCTTC.

CDR3 DNA sequence: TGTGCCAGCAGTTTAATAGGGGGGATTAGCACTGAAGCTTTCTTT. Its translation is CASSLIGGISTEAFF. This chain joins TRBV12-3 or TRBV12-4 and TRBJ1-1; perhaps TRBD1 as D (6 bases). There are 15 residues in the CDR3. V was clipped by 2 bases and J by 4 bases, with 14 bases between them.

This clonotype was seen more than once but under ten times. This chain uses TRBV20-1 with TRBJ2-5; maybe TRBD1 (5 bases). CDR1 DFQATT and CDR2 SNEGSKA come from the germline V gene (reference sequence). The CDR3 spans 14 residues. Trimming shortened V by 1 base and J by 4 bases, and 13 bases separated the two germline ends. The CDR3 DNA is TGCAGTGCTAGAGGGGGCGCAAAGGGAGAGACCCAGTACTTC. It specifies CSARGGAKGETQYF.

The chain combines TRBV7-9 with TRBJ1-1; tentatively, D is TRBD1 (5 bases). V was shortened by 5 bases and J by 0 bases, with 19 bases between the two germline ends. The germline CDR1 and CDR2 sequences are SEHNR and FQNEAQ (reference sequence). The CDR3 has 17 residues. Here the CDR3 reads CASSQDPPDMLNTEAFF. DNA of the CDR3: TGTGCCAGCAGCCAAGATCCCCCGGACATGTTGAACACTGAAGCTTTCTTT. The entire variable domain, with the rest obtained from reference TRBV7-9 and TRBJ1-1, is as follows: DTGVSQNPRHKITKRGQNVTFRCDPISEHNRLYWYRQTLGQGPEFLTYFQNEAQLEKSRLLSDRFSAERPKGSFSTLEIQRTEQGDSAMYLCASSQDPPDMLNTEAFFGQGTRLTVV.